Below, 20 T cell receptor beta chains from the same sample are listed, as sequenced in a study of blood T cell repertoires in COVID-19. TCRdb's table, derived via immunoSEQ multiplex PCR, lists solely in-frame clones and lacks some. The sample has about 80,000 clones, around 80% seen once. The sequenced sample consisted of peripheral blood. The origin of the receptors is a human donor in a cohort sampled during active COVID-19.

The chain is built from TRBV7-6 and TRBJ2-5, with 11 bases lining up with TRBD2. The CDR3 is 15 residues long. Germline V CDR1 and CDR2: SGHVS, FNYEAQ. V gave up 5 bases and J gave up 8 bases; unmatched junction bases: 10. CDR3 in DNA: TGTGCCAGCAGCCCAGACGCTCTAGCGGGGGGTACCCAGTACTTC. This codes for CASSPDALAGGTQYF.

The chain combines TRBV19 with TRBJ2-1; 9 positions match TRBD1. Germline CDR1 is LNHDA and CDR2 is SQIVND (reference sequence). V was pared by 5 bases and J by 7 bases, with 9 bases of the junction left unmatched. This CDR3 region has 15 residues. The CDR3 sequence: CASSHRDRVGNEQFF. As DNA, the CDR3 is TGTGCCAGTAGTCACCGGGACAGGGTGGGAAATGAGCAGTTCTTC.

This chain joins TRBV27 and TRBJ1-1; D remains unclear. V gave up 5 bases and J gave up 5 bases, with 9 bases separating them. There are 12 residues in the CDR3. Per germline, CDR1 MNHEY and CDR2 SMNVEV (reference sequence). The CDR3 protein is CASSKAGTEAFF. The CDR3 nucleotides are TGTGCCAGCAGTAAGGCGGGAACTGAAGCTTTCTTT.

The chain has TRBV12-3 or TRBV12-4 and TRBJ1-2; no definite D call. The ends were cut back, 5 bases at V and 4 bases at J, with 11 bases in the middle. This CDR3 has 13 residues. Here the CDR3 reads CASSRDRGYGYTF. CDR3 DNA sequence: TGTGCCAGCAGTCGCGACCGGGGCTATGGCTACACCTTC.

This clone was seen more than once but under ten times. CDR3 protein: CASIPQGSRDEQFF. For the CDR3, the DNA is TGCGCCAGCATCCCACAGGGAAGTAGAGATGAGCAGTTCTTC. V is TRBV5-1 and J is TRBJ2-1; TRBD1 might be the D (6 bases). Germline lookup yields CDR1 SGHRS and CDR2 YFSETQ. The CDR3 runs 14 residues. Trimming removed 6 bases at V and 8 bases at J, with 18 bases between. The entire variable domain, with the rest obtained from reference TRBV5-1 and TRBJ2-1, is as follows: KAGVTQTPRYLIKTRGQQVTLSCSPISGHRSVSWYQQTPGQGLQFLFEYFSETQRNKGNFPGRFSGRQFSNSRSEMNVSTLELGDSALYLCASIPQGSRDEQFFGPGTRLTVL.

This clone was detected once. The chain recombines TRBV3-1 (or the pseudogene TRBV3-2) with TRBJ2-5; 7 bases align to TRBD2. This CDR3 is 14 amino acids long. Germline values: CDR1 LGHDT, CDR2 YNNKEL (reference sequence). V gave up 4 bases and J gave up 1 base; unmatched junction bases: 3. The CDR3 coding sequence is TGTGCCAGCAGCCCGGGACTACCCCAAGAGACCCAGTACTTC. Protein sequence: CASSPGLPQETQYF.

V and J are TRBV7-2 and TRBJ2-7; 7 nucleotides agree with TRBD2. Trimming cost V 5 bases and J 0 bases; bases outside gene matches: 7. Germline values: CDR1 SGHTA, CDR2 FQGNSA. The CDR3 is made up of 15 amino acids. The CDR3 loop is CASSPLGGGSYEQYF. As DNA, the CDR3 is TGTGCCAGCAGCCCCTTGGGGGGGGGCTCCTACGAGCAGTACTTC.

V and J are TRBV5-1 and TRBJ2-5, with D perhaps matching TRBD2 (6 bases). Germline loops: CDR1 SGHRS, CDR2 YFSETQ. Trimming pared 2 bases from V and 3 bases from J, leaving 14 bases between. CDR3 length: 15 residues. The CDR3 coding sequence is TGCGCCAGCAGCTTCACGGGAGCAACAGAAGAGACCCAGTACTTC. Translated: CASSFTGATEETQYF.

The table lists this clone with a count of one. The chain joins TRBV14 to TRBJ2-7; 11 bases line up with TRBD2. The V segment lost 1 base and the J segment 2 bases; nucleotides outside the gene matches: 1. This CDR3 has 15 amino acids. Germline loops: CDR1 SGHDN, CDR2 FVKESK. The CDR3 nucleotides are TGTGCCAGCAGCCAAGGACTAGCGGGGCCCTACGAGCAGTACTTC. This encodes CASSQGLAGPYEQYF.

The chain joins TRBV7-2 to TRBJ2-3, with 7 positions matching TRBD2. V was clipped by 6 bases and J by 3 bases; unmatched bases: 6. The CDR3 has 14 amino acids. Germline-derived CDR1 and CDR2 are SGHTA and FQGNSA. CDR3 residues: CASRPRRGTDTQYF. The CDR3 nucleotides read TGTGCCAGCAGGCCACGGCGGGGGACAGATACGCAGTATTTT.

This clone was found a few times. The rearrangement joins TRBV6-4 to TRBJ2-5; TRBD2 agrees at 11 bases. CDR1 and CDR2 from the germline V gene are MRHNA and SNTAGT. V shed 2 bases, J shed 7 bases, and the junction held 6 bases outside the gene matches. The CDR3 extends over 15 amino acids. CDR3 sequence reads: CASSDPSGRFGTQYF. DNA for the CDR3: TGTGCCAGCAGTGACCCTAGCGGGAGGTTTGGGACCCAGTACTTC.

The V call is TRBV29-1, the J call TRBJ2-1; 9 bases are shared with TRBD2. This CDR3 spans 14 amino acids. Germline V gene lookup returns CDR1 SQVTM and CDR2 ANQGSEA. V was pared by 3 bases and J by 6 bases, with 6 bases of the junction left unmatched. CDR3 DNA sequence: TGCAGCGTTGATAAGCGGGGGGATATCAATGAGCAGTTCTTC. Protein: CSVDKRGDINEQFF.

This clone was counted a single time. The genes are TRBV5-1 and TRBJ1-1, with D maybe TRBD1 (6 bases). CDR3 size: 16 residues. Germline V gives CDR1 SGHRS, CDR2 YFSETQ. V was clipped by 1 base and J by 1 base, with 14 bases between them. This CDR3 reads CASSLSQTGANTEAFF. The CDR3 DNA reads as TGCGCCAGCAGCTTGTCGCAGACAGGCGCGAACACTGAAGCTTTCTTT.

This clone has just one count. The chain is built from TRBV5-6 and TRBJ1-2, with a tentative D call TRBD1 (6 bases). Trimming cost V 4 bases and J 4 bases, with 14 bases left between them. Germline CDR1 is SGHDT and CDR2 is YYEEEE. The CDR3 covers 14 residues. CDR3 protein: CASSQTGQFYGYTF. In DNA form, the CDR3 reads TGTGCCAGCAGCCAGACCGGACAGTTCTATGGCTACACCTTC.

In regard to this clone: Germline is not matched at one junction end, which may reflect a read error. CDR3 loop: CASSVGTASRANVLTF. The CDR3 DNA follows: TGTGCCAGCAGCGTGGGGACAGCCTCTAGGGCCAACGTCCTGACTTTC. The chain couples TRBV7-9 to TRBJ2-6; TRBD1 matches at 7 bases. The CDR3 length is 16 residues. Germline V gene lookup returns CDR1 SEHNR and CDR2 FQNEAQ (reference sequence).

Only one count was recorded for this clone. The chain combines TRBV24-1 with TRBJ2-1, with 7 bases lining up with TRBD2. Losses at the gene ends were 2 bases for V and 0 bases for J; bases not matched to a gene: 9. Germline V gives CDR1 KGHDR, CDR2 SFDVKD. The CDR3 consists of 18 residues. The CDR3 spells CATSDSEKRGSSYNEQFF. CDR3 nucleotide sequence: TGTGCCACCAGTGATTCAGAGAAGCGGGGCAGCTCCTACAATGAGCAGTTCTTC.

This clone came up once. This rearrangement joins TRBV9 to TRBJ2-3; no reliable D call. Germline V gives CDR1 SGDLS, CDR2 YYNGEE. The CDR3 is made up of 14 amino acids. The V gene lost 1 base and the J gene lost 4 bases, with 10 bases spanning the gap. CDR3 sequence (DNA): TGTGCCAGCAGCGTAATTGCGACACCAGATACGCAGTATTTT. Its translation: CASSVIATPDTQYF.

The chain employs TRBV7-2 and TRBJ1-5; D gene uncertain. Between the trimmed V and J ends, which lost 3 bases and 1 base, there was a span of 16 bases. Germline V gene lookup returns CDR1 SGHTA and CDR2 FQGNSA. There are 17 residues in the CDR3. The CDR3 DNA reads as TGTGCCAGCAGCTTCGGGGTAGAGACTAGGAGCAATCAGCCCCAGCATTTT. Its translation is CASSFGVETRSNQPQHF.

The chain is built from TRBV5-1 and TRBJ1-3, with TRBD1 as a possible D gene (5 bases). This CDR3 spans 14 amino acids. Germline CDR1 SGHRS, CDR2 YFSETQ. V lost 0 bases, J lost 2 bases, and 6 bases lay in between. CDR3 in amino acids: CASSLGRAGNTIYF. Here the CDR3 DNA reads TGCGCCAGCAGCTTGGGCAGGGCTGGAAACACCATATATTTT.

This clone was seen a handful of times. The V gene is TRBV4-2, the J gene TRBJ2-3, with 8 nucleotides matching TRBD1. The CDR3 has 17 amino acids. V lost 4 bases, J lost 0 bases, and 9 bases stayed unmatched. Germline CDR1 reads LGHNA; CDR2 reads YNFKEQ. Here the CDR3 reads CASSPVGTGLSTDTQYF. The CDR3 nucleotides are TGTGCCAGCAGCCCTGTGGGGACAGGCCTTAGCACAGATACGCAGTATTTT.